The clone carrying this T cell receptor (beta chain) was seen more than once but under ten times. Its antigen is not identified. The sample is drawn from a study of identical twins. Findings and limits, study-wide: Partly confounded zero-insertion analyses could result from invariant MAIT and iNKT cells.

A universal primer site was added by template switching, and unique molecular identifiers were carried by the cDNA. Each CDR3 protein gets one entry after TCRdb re-called the 5' RACE reads with MiXCR. The sample contains about 1.7 million distinct CDR3 sequences, under 35% of which appear only once. V trimming: 8 bases; J trimming: 0 bases; junction bases outside the gene matches: 16. This CDR3 contains 19 residues. The sequence was collected from a newborn girl in good health. The V call is TRBV12-3 or TRBV12-4, the J call TRBJ2-1; 10 nucleotides align to TRBD2. Sequencing was carried out using cord blood. The CDR3 DNA reads TGTGCCAGCCTCAGAGGGTTAAGTAGCGGGGGGAGCTCCTACAATGAGCAGTTCTTC. It codes for CASLRGLSSGGSSYNEQFF.